This T cell receptor beta chain was profiled in a study of post-analysis software for immune sequencing data. Whole-study context: Relapsing-remitting, secondary progressive and progressive-relapsing forms made up the multiple sclerosis disease courses.

Regarding this clonotype: Its antigen remains unidentified.

Researchers reported that TCR beta cDNA libraries carried unique molecular identifiers. The authors obtained 400,000 to 600,000 cDNA molecules from roughly 1.1 to 9.2 million T cells. From the PCR reads, TCRdb called clonotypes with MiXCR, one entry per CDR3 protein. The data show 450,000 to 700,000 distinct CDR3 sequences, 44% seen once. Study-level results: A handful of TRBV segments appeared more often in patients than in controls, and TRBV5-6, TRBV5-1 and TRBV20-1 were among these. Multiple sclerosis was associated with a significant reduction in normalized Chao1 diversity relative to controls. Strong co-clustering by F measure was evident for samples that had been prepared in the same batch.

V was shortened by 6 bases and J by 2 bases, with 13 bases between the two germline ends. There are 14 residues in the CDR3. The V gene's germline CDR1 is MNHEY and CDR2 SMNVEV (reference sequence). This sequence joins TRBV27 and TRBJ1-2, with D tentatively TRBD1 (6 bases). The sample consisted of blood. The sequence derives from a girl aged 5 to 17 with multiple sclerosis. The CDR3 nucleotides are TGTGCCAGCAGAGTGGGGGGGGCAAACTATGGCTACACCTTC. Encoded protein: CASRVGGANYGYTF.